One T cell receptor (beta chain) is described in this entry. Its antigen is unidentified. The data are from a study of cytomegalovirus exposure and HLA in healthy donors. Study-level results: Highly shared variants forming one cluster were likely a sequencing artifact. Confirmation was obtained in vitro that a few CMV-associated chains are specific for CMV antigens. Later on, analysis showed that most CMV-associated TCR beta chains appeared to be HLA-restricted. Analyzed later, association rates of TCRs varied across HLA loci, with DRB1 most and HLA-C fewest.

The CDR3 is 14 amino acids. The V gene's germline CDR1 is SNHLY and CDR2 FYNNEI. V was pared by 6 bases and J by 2 bases, with 13 bases between. The study ran its PCR with 60 Vbeta and 13 Jbeta primers. Sequencing used immunoSEQ multiplex PCR; TCRdb keeps in-frame clones, though not all of them. The data contain under 130,000 clones, roughly 80% of them seen just once; the ten biggest clones take up 8.6%. The gene calls are TRBV2 and TRBJ1-1; tentatively, D is TRBD1 (6 bases). The clonotype comes from a woman between 40 and 55 years old in good health and CMV-seropositive. Sequencing was carried out using PBMCs. CDR3 region: CASSKGGVNTEAFF. The CDR3 DNA follows: TGTGCCAGCAGCAAAGGGGGAGTTAACACTGAAGCTTTCTTT.